These 8 T cell receptor beta chains were sequenced from one sample in a study of cytomegalovirus exposure and HLA in healthy donors. PCR amplification relied on 60 Vbeta primers (plus 13 Jbeta primers). Profiled with immunoSEQ multiplex PCR; TCRdb holds only in-frame clones, not every one. The data contain more than 150,000 clones, 78% of them singletons. What was sequenced was PBMCs. These receptors all come from a male donor in good health and CMV-seronegative.

The V gene is TRBV28, the J gene TRBJ2-5; perhaps TRBD2 as D (6 bases). The CDR3 runs 15 residues. Germline values: CDR1 MDHEN, CDR2 SYDVKM. V was trimmed by 6 bases and J by 0 bases, leaving 14 bases between them. In DNA, the CDR3 is TGTGCCAGCAGCTCCGACGGGGGTTACCAAGAGACCCAGTACTTC. Residues: CASSSDGGYQETQYF.

The chain carries TRBV11-2 and TRBJ1-2, with D unclear. Per germline, CDR1 SGHAT and CDR2 FQNNGV. CDR3 length: 13 residues. Trimming shortened V by 1 base and J by 10 bases, and 13 bases separated the two germline ends. The chain's CDR3 is CASSLAAEGDYTF. The CDR3 DNA sequence: TGTGCCAGCAGCTTAGCGGCCGAGGGAGACTACACCTTC.

The CDR3 DNA reads TGTGCCAGCAGCGTGACGCGGGTTCATGGCTACACCTTC. Its protein product is CASSVTRVHGYTF. The gene calls are TRBV7-9 and TRBJ1-2, with D uncertain. Deletions cut 5 bases from V and 6 bases from J, with 13 bases between. Germline V gene lookup returns CDR1 SEHNR and CDR2 FQNEAQ (reference sequence). The CDR3 runs to 13 residues.

This clone was observed a single time. V gene TRBV5-4 combines with J gene TRBJ2-3; D is ambiguous. CDR1 is SGHNT, CDR2 YYREEE, per germline (reference sequence). This CDR3 is built from 13 residues. V was shortened by 3 bases and J by 6 bases, with 11 bases between the two germline ends. As DNA, the CDR3 is TGTGCCAGCAGCTCCCCGATTGGCGATACGCAGTATTTT. Residues: CASSSPIGDTQYF.

CDR3 protein: CASSLWGLTDTQYF. CDR3 nucleotides: TGTGCCAGCAGCTTATGGGGGCTGACAGATACGCAGTATTTT. The chain is built from TRBV7-2 and TRBJ2-3, with TRBD1 as a possible D gene (6 bases). Looked up from germline, CDR1 is SGHTA and CDR2 is FQGNSA. CDR3 length: 14 amino acids. Trimming took 2 bases from V and 3 from J, leaving 9 bases between them.

The table lists this clone with a few counts. CDR3 amino acids: CASSGQQGALETQYF. CDR3 nucleotides: TGTGCCAGCAGTGGACAACAGGGGGCTTTAGAGACCCAGTACTTC. The rearrangement joins TRBV6-1 to TRBJ2-5; 9 nucleotides line up with TRBD1. The germline V gene encodes CDR1 MNHNS and CDR2 SASEGT. The CDR3 sequence is 15 residues long. Trimming at V came to 4 bases and at J to 4 bases, leaving 7 bases not matched to a gene.

The chain links TRBV28 to TRBJ2-6, with 7 nucleotides matching TRBD1. The CDR3 length is 15 residues. Germline CDR1 MDHEN, CDR2 SYDVKM. The ends lost 2 bases at V and 2 bases at J; junction bases unmatched: 0. The DNA of the CDR3 is TGTGCCAGCAGTTTACAGGGGGCTGGGGCCAACGTCCTGACTTTC. Encoded protein: CASSLQGAGANVLTF.

This chain links TRBV27 with TRBJ2-7; the match to TRBD1 covers 9 bases. The length of the CDR3 is 15 residues. Germline V gene lookup returns CDR1 MNHEY and CDR2 SMNVEV (reference sequence). V was pared by 3 bases and J by 3 bases, with 6 bases of the junction left unmatched. The DNA for the CDR3 is TGTGCCAGCAGTTTCTCCGGGACAGGGAACTACGAGCAGTACTTC. It yields the protein CASSFSGTGNYEQYF.